The source of this T cell receptor beta chain is a study of CD8 T cells in ankylosing spondylitis (dated by TCRdb to 2015 to 2018). Some background on the complete study: The study profiled T cell receptor beta repertoires in healthy donors and ankylosing spondylitis patients to find disease-linked TCR variants. The whole study cohort included about a hundred healthy donors and roughly 24 ankylosing spondylitis patients. Peripheral blood was sampled, and synovial fluid was additionally collected from ankylosing spondylitis patients. General study outcomes and caveats: Significant enrichment of the disease-linked clones was reported in matched synovial fluid samples from ankylosing spondylitis patients. In peripheral blood, the disease-linked clones were found at relatively low frequencies and had a CD8+ phenotype. Some motif variants had previously been reported in the synovial fluid and blood of reactive arthritis patients, which suggests shared mechanisms of disease initiation. A TCR beta motif made up of eight or nine highly homologous amino acid variants appeared to be characteristic of blood from ankylosing spondylitis patients.

The CDR3 covers 16 residues, taking in both the cysteine and the phenylalanine. The kept DNA is CDR3 alone, 48 bases in frame from the first base. As encoded in the germline V gene, CDR1 is SGHTA while CDR2 is FQGNSA. Trimming at the junction amounts to 5 bases on V and 5 bases on J, and the germline ends lie 18 bases apart. Details on this clonotype: The target of this receptor is not known. No much larger clonotype is one base removed from it; base qualities were not supplied.

Sequencing used an Illumina HiSeq 2500. TCR beta libraries were prepared by quantitative 5'-RACE with molecular barcodes. The study's own analysis went as follows. To identify disease-linked TCR variants, a new computational method was used, one built on a probabilistic model of VDJ rearrangement. The public reads were run again by TCRdb, first through fastp at Q25 and then through MiXCR, and only productive beta chains were kept. Records with the same CDR3 protein are collapsed into one entry carrying the most frequent genes and DNA. TCRdb's processing, not the study's, gives the V and J calls here. The sample records 300,000 to 350,000 distinct CDR3 sequences, approximately 10% of which are singletons. The leading ten clones occupy around 8.4% of the sample.

The TCR comes from a female donor with ankylosing spondylitis or in good health (not recorded which). Sample: blood, either unsorted or a sorted T cell fraction (not recorded which). The rearranged segments are TRBV7-2 and TRBJ2-2; the D gene is perhaps TRBD1 or TRBD2, each of them matching over 5 bases. CDR3 protein: CASSPGHIAGTGELFF. Here is the DNA: TGTGCCAGCAGCCCTGGACACATTGCGGGTACCGGGGAGCTGTTTTTT.